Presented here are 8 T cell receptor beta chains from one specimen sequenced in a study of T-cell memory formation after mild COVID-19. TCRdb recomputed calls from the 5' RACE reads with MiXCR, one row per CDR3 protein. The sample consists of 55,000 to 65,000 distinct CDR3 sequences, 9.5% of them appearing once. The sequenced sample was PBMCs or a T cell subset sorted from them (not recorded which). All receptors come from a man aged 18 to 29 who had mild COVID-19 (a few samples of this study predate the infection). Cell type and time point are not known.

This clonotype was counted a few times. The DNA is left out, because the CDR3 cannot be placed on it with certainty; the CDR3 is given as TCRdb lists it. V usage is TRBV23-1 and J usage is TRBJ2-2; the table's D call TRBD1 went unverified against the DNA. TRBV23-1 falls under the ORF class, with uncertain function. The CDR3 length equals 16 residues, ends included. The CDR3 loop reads CASSQCREGTPGSCFF.

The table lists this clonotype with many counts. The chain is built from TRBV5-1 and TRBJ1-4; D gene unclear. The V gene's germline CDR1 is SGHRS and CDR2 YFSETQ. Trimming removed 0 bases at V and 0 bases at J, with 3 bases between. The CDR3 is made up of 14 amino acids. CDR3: CASSLGTTNEKLFF. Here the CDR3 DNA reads TGCGCCAGCAGCTTGGGGACAACTAATGAAAAACTGTTTTTT.

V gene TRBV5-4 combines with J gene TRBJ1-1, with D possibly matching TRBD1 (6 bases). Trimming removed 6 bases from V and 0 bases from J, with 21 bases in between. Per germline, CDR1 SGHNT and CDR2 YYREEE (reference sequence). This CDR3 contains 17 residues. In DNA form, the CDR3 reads TGTGCCAGCACCCCGGACAGTCCCATCCAATTGAACACTGAAGCTTTCTTT. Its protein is CASTPDSPIQLNTEAFF.

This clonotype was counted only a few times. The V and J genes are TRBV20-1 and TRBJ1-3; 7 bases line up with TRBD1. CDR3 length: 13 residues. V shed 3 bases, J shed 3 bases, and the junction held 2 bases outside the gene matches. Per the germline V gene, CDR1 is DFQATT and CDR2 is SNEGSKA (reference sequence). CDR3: CSASGTVGNTIYF. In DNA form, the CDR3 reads TGCAGTGCTAGTGGGACAGTTGGAAACACCATATATTTT.

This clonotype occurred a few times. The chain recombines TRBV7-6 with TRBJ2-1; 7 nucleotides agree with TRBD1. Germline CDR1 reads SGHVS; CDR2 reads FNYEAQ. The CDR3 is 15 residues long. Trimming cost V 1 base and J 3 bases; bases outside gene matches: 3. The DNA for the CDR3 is TGTGCCAGCAGCTTAGGGGGACAGCACTACAATGAGCAGTTCTTC. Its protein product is CASSLGGQHYNEQFF.

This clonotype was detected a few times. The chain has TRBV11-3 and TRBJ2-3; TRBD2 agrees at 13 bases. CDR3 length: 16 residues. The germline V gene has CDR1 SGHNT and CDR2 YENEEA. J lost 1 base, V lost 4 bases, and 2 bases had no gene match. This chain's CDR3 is CASSSGTSGGTDTQYF. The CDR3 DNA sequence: TGTGCCAGCAGCTCCGGGACTAGCGGGGGCACAGATACGCAGTATTTT.

CDR3: CSASVLVAPGETQYF. DNA of the CDR3: TGCAGTGCTAGTGTTCTCGTAGCCCCGGGGGAGACCCAGTACTTC. J is TRBJ2-5 and V is TRBV20-1; D may be TRBD2 (5 bases). Per germline, CDR1 DFQATT and CDR2 SNEGSKA (reference sequence). CDR3 length equals 15 residues. Deletions cut 3 bases from V and 5 bases from J, with 19 bases between.

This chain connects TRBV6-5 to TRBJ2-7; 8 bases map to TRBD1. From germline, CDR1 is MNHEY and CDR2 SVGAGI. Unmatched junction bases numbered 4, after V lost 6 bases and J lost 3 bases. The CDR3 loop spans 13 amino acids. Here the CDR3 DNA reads TGTGCCAGCAGAGCGACAGGGGTCTACGAGCAGTACGTC. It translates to CASRATGVYEQYV.